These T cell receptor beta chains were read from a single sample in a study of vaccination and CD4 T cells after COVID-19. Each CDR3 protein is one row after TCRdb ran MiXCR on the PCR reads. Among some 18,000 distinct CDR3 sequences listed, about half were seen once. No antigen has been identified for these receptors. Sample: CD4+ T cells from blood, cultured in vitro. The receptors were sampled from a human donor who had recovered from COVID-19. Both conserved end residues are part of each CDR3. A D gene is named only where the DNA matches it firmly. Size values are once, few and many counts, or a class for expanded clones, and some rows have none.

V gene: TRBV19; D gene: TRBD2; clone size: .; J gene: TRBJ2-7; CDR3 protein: CASSINSGGGYEQYF; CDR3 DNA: TGTGCCAGTAGTATAAATTCGGGAGGAGGTTACGAGCAGTACTTC
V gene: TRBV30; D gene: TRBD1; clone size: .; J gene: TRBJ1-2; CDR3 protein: CAWISDREYGYTF; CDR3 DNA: TGTGCCTGGATCTCGGACAGGGAGTATGGCTACACCTTC
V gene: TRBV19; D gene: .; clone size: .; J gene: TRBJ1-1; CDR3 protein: CASLRGEHTEAFF; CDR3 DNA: TGTGCCAGTCTCCGCGGGGAACACACTGAAGCTTTCTTT
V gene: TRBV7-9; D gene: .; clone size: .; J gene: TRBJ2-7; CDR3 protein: CASSEAPSSYEQYF; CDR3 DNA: TGTGCCAGCAGCGAAGCTCCTAGCTCCTACGAGCAGTACTTC
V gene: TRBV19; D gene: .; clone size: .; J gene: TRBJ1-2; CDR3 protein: CASNLADHANYGYTF; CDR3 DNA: TGTGCCAGTAATCTGGCGGACCATGCTAACTATGGCTACACCTTC
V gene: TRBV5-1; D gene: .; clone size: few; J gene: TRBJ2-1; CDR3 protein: CASSFNRIEQFF; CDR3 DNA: TGCGCCAGCAGCTTCAACCGAATTGAGCAGTTCTTC
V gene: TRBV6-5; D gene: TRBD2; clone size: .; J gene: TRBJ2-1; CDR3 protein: CASSYTSGRAILGYNEQFF; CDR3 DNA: TGTGCCAGCAGTTACACTAGCGGGAGGGCAATCTTGGGGTACAATGAGCAGTTCTTC
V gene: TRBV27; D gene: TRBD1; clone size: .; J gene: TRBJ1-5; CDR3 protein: CASSGLLQGDSNQPQHF; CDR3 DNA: TGTGCCAGCAGTGGCCTTCTCCAGGGGGATAGCAATCAGCCCCAGCATTTT
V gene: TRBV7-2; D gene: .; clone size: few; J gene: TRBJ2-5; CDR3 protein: CASSFGEQETQYF; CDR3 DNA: TGTGCCAGCAGCTTCGGCGAACAAGAGACCCAGTACTTC
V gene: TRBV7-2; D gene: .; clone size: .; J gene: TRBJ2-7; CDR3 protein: CASSLVGTSYEQYF; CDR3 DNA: TGTGCCAGCAGCTTAGTGGGCACCTCCTACGAGCAGTACTTC
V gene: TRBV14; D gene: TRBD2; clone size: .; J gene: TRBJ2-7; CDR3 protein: CASSQDGTSGRYEQYF; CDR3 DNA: TGTGCCAGCAGCCAAGATGGAACTAGCGGGAGATACGAGCAGTACTTC
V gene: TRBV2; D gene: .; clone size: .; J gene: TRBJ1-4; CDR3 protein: CASSGRFALEKLFF; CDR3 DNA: TGTGCCAGCAGCGGACGGTTTGCCCTGGAAAAACTGTTTTTT
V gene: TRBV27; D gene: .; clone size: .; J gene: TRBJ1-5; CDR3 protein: CASSFQGPGNQPQHF; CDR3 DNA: TGTGCCAGCAGTTTTCAGGGACCCGGCAATCAGCCCCAGCATTTT
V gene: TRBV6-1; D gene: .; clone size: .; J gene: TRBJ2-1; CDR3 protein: CASSESVGLLREQFF; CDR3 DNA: TGTGCCAGCAGTGAATCTGTGGGACTCCTTAGGGAGCAGTTCTTC
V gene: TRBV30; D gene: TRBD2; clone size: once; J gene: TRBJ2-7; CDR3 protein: CAWSGLALLGERYF; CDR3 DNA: TGTGCCTGGAGTGGACTAGCGCTACTCGGCGAGCGGTACTTC
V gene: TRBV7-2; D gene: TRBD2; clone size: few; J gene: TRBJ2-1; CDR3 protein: CASSFILAGEESYNEQFF; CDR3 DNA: TGTGCCAGCAGCTTTATTCTAGCGGGAGAGGAGTCCTACAATGAGCAGTTCTTC
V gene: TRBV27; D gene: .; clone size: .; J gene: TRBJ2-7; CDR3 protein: CASSLGTGNIYEQYF; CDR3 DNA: TGTGCCAGCAGCCTAGGCACAGGCAACATCTACGAGCAGTACTTC
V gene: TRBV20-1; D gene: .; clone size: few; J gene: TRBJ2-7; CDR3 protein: CSARDRAISEQYF; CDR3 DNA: TGCAGTGCTAGAGACAGGGCGATCTCCGAGCAGTACTTC
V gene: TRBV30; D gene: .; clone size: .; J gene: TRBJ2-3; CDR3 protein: CASERDIGTDTQYF; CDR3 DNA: TGTGCCTCTGAGCGGGACATCGGCACAGATACGCAGTATTTT
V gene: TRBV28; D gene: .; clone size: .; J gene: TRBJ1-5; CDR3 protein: CASSSAGGLYSNQPQHF; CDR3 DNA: TGTGCCAGCAGTTCAGCGGGCGGATTATATAGCAATCAGCCCCAGCATTTT
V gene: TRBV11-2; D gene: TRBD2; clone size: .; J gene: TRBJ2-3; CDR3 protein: CASSFSGTSTDTQYF; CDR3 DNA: TGTGCCAGCAGCTTTAGCGGGACCAGCACAGATACGCAGTATTTT
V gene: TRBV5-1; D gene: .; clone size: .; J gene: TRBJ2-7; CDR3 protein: CASSYRGAPDSYEQYF; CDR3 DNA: TGCGCCAGCAGCTATCGGGGGGCCCCCGACTCCTACGAGCAGTACTTC
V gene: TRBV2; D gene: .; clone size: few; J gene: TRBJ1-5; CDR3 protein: CASSDVTVDQPQHF; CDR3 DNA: TGTGCCAGCAGTGACGTTACGGTAGATCAGCCCCAGCATTTT